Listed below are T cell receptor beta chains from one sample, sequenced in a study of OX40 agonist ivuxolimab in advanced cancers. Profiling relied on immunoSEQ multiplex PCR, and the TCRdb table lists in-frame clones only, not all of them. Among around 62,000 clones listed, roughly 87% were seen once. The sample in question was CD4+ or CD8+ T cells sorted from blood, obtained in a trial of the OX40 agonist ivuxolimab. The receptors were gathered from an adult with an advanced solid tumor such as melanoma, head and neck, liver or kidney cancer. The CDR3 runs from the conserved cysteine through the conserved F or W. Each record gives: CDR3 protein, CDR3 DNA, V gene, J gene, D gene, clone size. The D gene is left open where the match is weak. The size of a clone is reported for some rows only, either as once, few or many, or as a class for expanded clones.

CATQTDTQYF,TGTGCCACCCAGACAGATACGCAGTATTTT,TRBV7-9,TRBJ2-3,-,-
CASSFGGMTEAFF,TGTGCCAGCAGCTTCGGAGGGATGACTGAAGCTTTCTTT,TRBV7-2,TRBJ1-1,-,-
CASSPSGTFGYTF,TGTGCCAGTAGTCCATCAGGGACATTCGGCTACACCTTC,TRBV19,TRBJ1-2,-,-
CASSSPGLAGKETQYF,TGTGCCAGCAGTTCCCCGGGACTAGCGGGCAAAGAGACCCAGTACTTC,TRBV6-5,TRBJ2-5,TRBD2,once
CASREVGTYEQYF,TGTGCCAGCAGAGAAGTCGGGACCTACGAGCAGTACTTC,TRBV6-1,TRBJ2-7,-,-
CAWSGARTDNEQFF,TGTGCCTGGAGCGGAGCTAGGACTGACAATGAGCAGTTCTTC,TRBV30,TRBJ2-1,-,-
CASSPQYNEQFF,TGTGCCAGCTCACCGCAATACAATGAGCAGTTCTTC,TRBV18,TRBJ2-1,-,once
CASSALGGPNTIYF,TGTGCCAGCAGCGCTCTGGGGGGACCTAACACCATATATTTT,TRBV9,TRBJ1-3,-,-
CASSLDGQGYEQYF,TGTGCCAGCAGCTTAGATGGACAGGGCTACGAGCAGTACTTC,TRBV7-8,TRBJ2-7,TRBD1,-
CASSRVYGYTF,TGTGCCAGCAGCCGAGTCTATGGCTACACCTTC,TRBV21-1,TRBJ1-2,-,-
CASSSQGWAFF,TGTGCCAGCAGTTCCCAAGGGTGGGCTTTCTTT,TRBV11-2,TRBJ1-1,-,once
CASSFAGINTGELFF,TGTGCCAGCAGTTTCGCAGGAATCAACACCGGGGAGCTGTTTTTT,TRBV27,TRBJ2-2,-,-
CASSSLLAGAAGELFF,TGTGCCAGCAGTTCATTGCTAGCGGGAGCAGCCGGGGAGCTGTTTTTT,TRBV7-9,TRBJ2-2,TRBD2,-
CASSYLGGEQFF,TGTGCCAGCAGCTACCTAGGAGGTGAGCAGTTCTTC,TRBV13,TRBJ2-1,-,-
CASSVSQFF,TGTGCCAGCAGCGTTTCGCAGTTCTTC,TRBV7-3,TRBJ2-1,-,-
CASSSGVGLPGELFF,TGCGCCAGCAGTTCTGGGGTCGGGTTACCCGGGGAGCTGTTTTTT,TRBV5-1,TRBJ2-2,-,-
CASSPTELVGENEQFF,TGTGCCAGCAGCCCCACGGAACTGGTGGGGGAGAATGAGCAGTTCTTC,TRBV7-8,TRBJ2-1,-,-
CASSPFSGANVLTF,TGTGCCAGCAGTCCTTTTTCAGGGGCCAACGTCCTGACTTTC,TRBV6-5,TRBJ2-6,-,-